The T cell receptor beta chain under discussion was sequenced for a study of blood T cells in healthy people across ages. Sample-barcoded 5' priming and a J-beta primer mix drove a second PCR of about 6 to 11 cycles. From the 5' RACE reads, TCRdb called clonotypes with MiXCR, one entry per CDR3 protein. The sample yields around 600,000 distinct CDR3 sequences, around half seen once. Sequencing was carried out using blood. This TCR came from a man of 80 years or more in good health.

The CDR3 DNA sequence: TGTGCCAGCAGTTTTGGGGCCCGGAGGGAAAAACTGTTTTTT. Translated: CASSFGARREKLFF. The chain combines TRBV12-3 or TRBV12-4 with TRBJ1-4, with D maybe TRBD1 (5 bases). The CDR3 runs to 14 residues. Trimming shortened V by 3 bases and J by 8 bases, and 13 bases separated the two germline ends.